This T cell receptor (beta chain) derives from a study of T cell responses to AZD1222 COVID-19 vaccine. For the study at large: Second doses were pooled across both intervals (about 4 or about 12 weeks).

V was pared by 4 bases and J by 0 bases, with 7 bases between. Per the germline V gene, CDR1 is SQVTM and CDR2 is ANQGSEA. This CDR3 spans 13 amino acids. Study-level findings and limits: Reportedly, nearly half of unique spike TCRs recognized epitopes outside B.1.351/B.1.1.7 mutations. Researchers took repertoire samples only after the peak T cell response had come.

As for this clone: Its antigen is currently unknown.

The assay was immunoSEQ multiplex PCR, and TCRdb's table has in-frame clones only and misses some. The data contain more than 95,000 clones, roughly nine tenths of them seen just once; the ten biggest clones take up approximately 7.9%. The source was peripheral blood, collected on day 0 of AZD1222 vaccination. The sequence came from an adult in good health. This chain joins TRBV29-1 and TRBJ1-5; no clear D gene. The CDR3 here is CSVVENSNQPQHF. The CDR3 DNA reads TGCAGCGTTGTAGAAAATAGCAATCAGCCCCAGCATTTT.